The sequence of this TCR beta chain was determined in a study of blood T cell repertoires in COVID-19. On the study more broadly: Spain, Italy and the United States supplied samples that represented acute and convalescent COVID-19.

In the authors' methods: It was from reference gene primer amplification that nucleated cell counts were estimated. The method was immunoSEQ multiplex PCR; TCRdb's version includes in-frame clones alone and lacks a portion of them. V and J calls and clone size are given by that table; D and trimming were obtained from the DNA. The sample lists around 320,000 clones; 90% were seen once. Donors were grouped by their self-reported clinical history. As to this clone: The junction and the germline gene differ at one end; a read error may be behind it.

Sequences were obtained from PBMCs or T cells enriched from blood (not recorded which). The clonotype originates from a young woman with acute COVID-19.

The CDR3 DNA reads TGCAGCGTTGAGGCGGGACTGCAAGCGACCCAGTACTTC. Residues: CSVEAGLQATQYF. The chain joins TRBV29-1 to TRBJ2-5, with D perhaps matching TRBD2 (6 bases). CDR3 length: 13 amino acids. Germline CDR1 is SQVTM and CDR2 is ANQGSEA.